The 29 T cell receptor beta chains listed next were all sequenced from one sample in a study of T cells in Graves' hyperthyroidism and ophthalmopathy. From RNA transcripts, TCR beta CDR3 regions were amplified. Using the HTBI primer set, a first-round RT-PCR was run on the TCR CDR3. Via MiXCR, TCRdb re-called the multiplex PCR reads, giving one row per CDR3 protein. The table records about 520,000 distinct CDR3 sequences, approximately 24% of them present only once. The sequenced sample consisted of blood. The receptors were gathered from a woman aged 25 to 39 with Graves' ophthalmopathy.

This clonotype was seen ten or more times. This chain uses TRBV6-5 with TRBJ1-1; D not certain. Germline V gives CDR1 MNHEY, CDR2 SVGAGI. The V gene lost 4 bases and the J gene lost 0 bases, with 15 bases spanning the gap. There are 16 residues in the CDR3. The chain's CDR3 is CASSLTGNQVNTEAFF. The CDR3 coding sequence is TGTGCCAGCAGTTTGACGGGGAATCAGGTGAACACTGAAGCTTTCTTT.

This clonotype was recorded many times. The genes are TRBV18 and TRBJ2-7, with 7 bases fitting TRBD1. Germline assignment: CDR1 KGHSH and CDR2 LQKENI. This CDR3 comprises 15 residues. The trim removed 4 bases at V and 3 bases at J, leaving 9 bases unmatched. The CDR3: CASSLSGTAYYEQYF. CDR3 coding DNA: TGTGCCAGCTCACTCTCCGGGACAGCTTACTACGAGCAGTACTTC.

The sample holds many counts of this clonotype. The chain is built from TRBV28 and TRBJ2-2; perhaps D is TRBD1 or TRBD2 (5 bases each). Germline CDR1 and CDR2: MDHEN and SYDVKM. This CDR3 contains 16 residues. The V and J ends lost 6 bases and 5 bases respectively, with 19 bases between them. DNA for the CDR3: TGTGCCAGCAGGTCCGACGGGACGCTGGGGACCGGGGAGCTGTTTTTT. The encoded protein is CASRSDGTLGTGELFF.

This clonotype was seen ten or more times. The chain couples TRBV28 to TRBJ1-5, with TRBD1 matching over 10 bases. CDR1 and CDR2 from the germline V gene are MDHEN and SYDVKM. Germline trimming cut 11 bases from V and 7 bases from J; bases unmatched to any gene: 8. This CDR3 is built from 13 residues. The CDR3 loop reads CASWDRGIQPQHF. The CDR3 DNA is TGTGCCTCTTGGGACAGGGGCATACAGCCCCAGCATTTT.

This clonotype was found many times. The chain combines TRBV20-1 with TRBJ2-7; D gene ambiguous. With 0 bases removed from V and 9 bases from J, the gap between germline ends came to 12 bases. Looked up from germline, CDR1 is DFQATT and CDR2 is SNEGSKA (reference sequence). The CDR3 spans 12 residues. The CDR3 DNA follows: TGCAGTGCTAGAGATCGAGAGACGGGGCAGTACTTC. Protein: CSARDRETGQYF.

In its sample, this clonotype was seen a few times. The rearrangement links TRBV18 to TRBJ1-2; D remains ambiguous. Germline CDR1 reads KGHSH; CDR2 reads LQKENI. The CDR3 covers 12 residues. Trimming took off 3 bases at V and 8 bases at J, with 10 bases between the two ends. The CDR3 loop reads CASSPPTKGYTF. CDR3 DNA sequence: TGTGCCAGCTCACCCCCCACGAAAGGCTACACCTTC.

The V gene is TRBV2, the J gene TRBJ2-2; 9 nucleotides match TRBD2. CDR1 and CDR2 (germline): SNHLY, FYNNEI. Germline trimming cut 3 bases from V and 3 bases from J; bases unmatched to any gene: 5. This CDR3 has 16 residues. The CDR3: CASSDRGGADTGELFF. The CDR3 bases are TGTGCCAGCAGTGATCGCGGGGGGGCCGACACCGGGGAGCTGTTTTTT.

At least ten counts were recorded for this clonotype. With a much larger clone just one base away, this may be a read error. The chain employs TRBV28 and TRBJ1-1; D remains unclear. Germline loops: CDR1 MDHEN, CDR2 SYDVKM. The CDR3 totals 12 residues. Trimming left V 2 bases short and J 3 bases short, with 4 bases between. The CDR3 protein is CASSLQYTEAFF. The CDR3 DNA is TGTGCCAGCAGTTTACAGTACACTGAAGCTTTCTTT. Looking up the rest from reference TRBV28 and TRBJ1-1 gives the full variable domain: DVKVTQSSRYLVKRTGEKVFLECVQDMDHENMFWYRQDPGLGLRLIYFSYDVKMKEKGDIPEGYSVSREKKERFSLILESASTNQTSMYLCASSLQYTEAFFGQGTRLTVV.

The chain is built from TRBV4-2 and TRBJ2-2; 7 positions agree with TRBD2. Germline V gives CDR1 LGHNA, CDR2 YNFKEQ. The CDR3 covers 17 residues. The junction had 4 bases not matched to a gene; V was cut back by 0 bases and J by 0 bases. The CDR3 bases are TGTGCCAGCAGCCAAGATATGAGCGGGACGAACACCGGGGAGCTGTTTTTT. Translating gives CASSQDMSGTNTGELFF.

This clonotype came up a few times. V usage is TRBV5-1 and J usage is TRBJ2-2, with 10 nucleotides matching TRBD2. Per the germline V gene, CDR1 is SGHRS and CDR2 is YFSETQ. J gave up 4 bases and V 4 bases, and 4 bases lay outside the gene matches. CDR3 length equals 15 residues. CDR3 DNA sequence: TGCGCCAGCAGCGCGTCTAGCGGGAGCACCGGGGAGCTGTTTTTT. Amino acids: CASSASSGSTGELFF.

Concerning this clonotype itself: A much more abundant neighbour one base away suggests this may be a read error. The rearrangement joins TRBV30 to TRBJ2-5; 11 bases agree with TRBD2. The CDR3 spans 17 residues. J was trimmed by 0 bases and V by 6 bases; bases with no gene match: 12. Germline loops: CDR1 GTSNPN, CDR2 SVGIG (reference sequence). The CDR3 region has the DNA TGTGCCTGTAGTAGGAGCCTAGCGGGGGGCTACCAAGAGACCCAGTACTTC. Its protein is CACSRSLAGGYQETQYF.

This clonotype showed up just a few times. The chain carries TRBV12-3 or TRBV12-4 and TRBJ2-5, with D possibly being TRBD1 or TRBD2 (5 bases each). This CDR3 is 15 amino acids long. The V gene lost 6 bases and the J gene lost 2 bases, with 16 bases spanning the gap. The chain's CDR3 is CASSQGPRQQETQYF. The DNA of the CDR3 is TGTGCCAGCAGCCAGGGACCCCGCCAACAAGAGACCCAGTACTTC.

This clonotype has ten or more counts. CDR3 region: CASSPSGRAYEQYF. The CDR3 nucleotides are TGTGCCAGTAGTCCGAGCGGACGGGCCTACGAGCAGTACTTC. The chain is built from TRBV18 and TRBJ2-7, with a weak D call TRBD2 (5 bases). The CDR3 loop spans 14 amino acids. The germline V and J ends were trimmed by 9 bases and 2 bases, with 17 bases remaining between them. Germline CDR1 is KGHSH and CDR2 is LQKENI.

V usage is TRBV7-2 and J usage is TRBJ1-6; 10 nucleotides line up with TRBD1. Germline CDR1 reads SGHTA; CDR2 reads FQGNSA. The CDR3 loop spans 17 amino acids. Losses at the gene ends were 5 bases for V and 7 bases for J; bases not matched to a gene: 11. CDR3 sequence: CASSQDPGQGDNSPLHF. DNA of the CDR3: TGTGCCAGCAGCCAAGATCCCGGACAGGGGGACAATTCACCCCTCCACTTT.

This clonotype was detected ten times or more. The chain couples TRBV7-3 to TRBJ2-5; 10 bases line up with TRBD1. The germline V gene has CDR1 SGHTA and CDR2 FQGTGA. CDR3 length equals 14 residues. The V gene end was trimmed by 3 bases and the J gene end by 4 bases; junction bases not matched to a gene: 2. CDR3 in DNA: TGTGCCAGCAGCTTGACAGGGGGCGCAGAGACCCAGTACTTC. Protein sequence: CASSLTGGAETQYF.

There are many counts of this clonotype. The chain joins TRBV6-5 to TRBJ1-2; possibly TRBD1 for D (6 bases). The CDR3 is 13 residues long. Trimming removed 7 bases at V and 4 bases at J, with 13 bases between. CDR1 and CDR2 from the germline V gene are MNHEY and SVGAGI. The CDR3 DNA sequence: TGTGCCAGCACAGGGGCTCTAGGCTATGGCTACACCTTC. This codes for CASTGALGYGYTF.

V and J are TRBV2 and TRBJ1-5; perhaps TRBD1 as D (5 bases). Germline V CDR1 and CDR2: SNHLY, FYNNEI. The CDR3 contains 11 residues. Trimming pared 6 bases from V and 9 bases from J, leaving 9 bases between. CDR3 residues: CASRPGGPQHF. In nucleotides, the CDR3 is TGTGCCAGCAGGCCGGGGGGGCCCCAGCATTTT.

This clonotype was detected many times. The V call is TRBV25-1, the J call TRBJ1-2; D gene ambiguous. Trimming shortened V by 2 bases and J by 2 bases, and 12 bases separated the two germline ends. This CDR3 contains 15 residues. CDR1 and CDR2 from the germline V gene are MGHDK and SYGVNS. The CDR3 loop is CASSEMSESNYGYTF. The CDR3 nucleotides read TGTGCCAGCAGTGAAATGTCAGAGTCCAACTATGGCTACACCTTC.

Many counts were recorded for this clonotype. For the CDR3, the DNA is TGCGCCAGCAGCCAAGGATTGGTGGTGACCGGGGAGCTGTTTTTT. This gives the protein CASSQGLVVTGELFF. V gene TRBV4-3 combines with J gene TRBJ2-2; no definite D call. The CDR3 sequence is 15 residues long. Trimming took 1 base from V and 5 from J, leaving 11 bases between them. CDR1 LGHNA and CDR2 YSLEER come from the germline V gene.

This clonotype was picked up many times. The rearrangement links TRBV7-8 to TRBJ2-7; 8 bases are a match to TRBD2. This CDR3 region has 14 residues. The germline V gene encodes CDR1 SGHVS and CDR2 FQNEAQ. Unmatched junction bases numbered 4, after V lost 5 bases and J lost 1 base. The DNA of the CDR3 is TGTGCCAGCAGCGCGCGGGGGGAGTCCTACGAGCAGTACTTC. Amino acid sequence: CASSARGESYEQYF.

This clonotype was observed many times. The chain uses TRBV6-2 or TRBV6-3 and TRBJ1-5; D is unclear. The CDR3 totals 15 residues. Trimming stripped 1 base from V and 2 bases from J, with 9 bases between. CDR1 is MNHEY, CDR2 SVGEGT, per germline. CDR3 DNA sequence: TGTGCCAGCAGTTACTGGGCACCCGGCAATCAGCCCCAGCATTTT. Its protein is CASSYWAPGNQPQHF.

V usage is TRBV7-3 and J usage is TRBJ2-2; 8 positions match TRBD2. Germline CDR1 is SGHTA and CDR2 is FQGTGA. Trimming took 5 bases from V and 0 from J; bases not matched to a gene: 5. The CDR3 runs to 16 residues. The DNA for the CDR3 is TGTGCCAGCAGCCAATATAGCGGGGCGAACACCGGGGAGCTGTTTTTT. This sequence encodes CASSQYSGANTGELFF.

In its sample, this clonotype was seen many times. The genes are TRBV7-9 and TRBJ1-1; TRBD1 is a possible D gene (5 bases). V dropped 9 bases and J dropped 6 bases, with 17 bases sitting between them. The germline V gene has CDR1 SEHNR and CDR2 FQNEAQ (reference sequence). The CDR3 is 13 residues long. The CDR3 DNA reads TGTGCCAGTCACATGACCCAAGGGGCTGAAGCTTTCTTT. Residues: CASHMTQGAEAFF.

This clonotype was counted many times. The V call is TRBV6-5, the J call TRBJ2-4, with D perhaps TRBD1 or TRBD2 (5 bases each). The germline V gene encodes CDR1 MNHEY and CDR2 SVGAGI. This CDR3 is 16 amino acids long. Trimming took 4 bases from V and 0 from J, leaving 13 bases between them. CDR3 bases: TGTGCCAGCAGTTCCGGGACGCCCAGAGCCAAAAACATTCAGTACTTC. Residues: CASSSGTPRAKNIQYF.

This clonotype was seen ten or more times. The chain recombines TRBV7-9 with TRBJ2-2; D is uncertain. The V end was cut by 5 bases, the J end by 7 bases, with 11 bases between. The germline V gene encodes CDR1 SEHNR and CDR2 FQNEAQ (reference sequence). The CDR3 runs 13 residues. The CDR3 here is CASSPPRLGELFF. In DNA form, the CDR3 reads TGTGCCAGCAGCCCCCCCCGACTCGGGGAGCTGTTTTTT.

This clonotype was observed at least ten times. The rearrangement joins TRBV10-2 to TRBJ2-7; the match to TRBD2 covers 10 bases. J lost 3 bases, V lost 5 bases, and 4 bases had no gene match. CDR1 is WSHSY and CDR2 is SAAADI in the germline V gene. The CDR3 is 14 amino acids. The CDR3 here is CASSLRTSGYEQYF. For the CDR3, the DNA is TGCGCCAGCAGTCTCCGGACTAGCGGCTACGAGCAGTACTTC.

This clonotype has just one count. The chain recombines TRBV6-1 with TRBJ2-5, with TRBD1 matching 10 bases. V dropped 2 bases and J dropped 3; count of bases not matched to a gene: 3. Germline V gene lookup returns CDR1 MNHNS and CDR2 SASEGT. The CDR3 extends over 15 amino acids. The CDR3 sequence is CASSERGQGKETQYF. In nucleotides, the CDR3 is TGTGCCAGCAGTGAAAGGGGACAGGGGAAAGAGACCCAGTACTTC.

This clonotype was found a few times. Given a much more abundant clone one base away, this may be a read error. The gene calls are TRBV20-1 and TRBJ1-1; D may be TRBD1 (6 bases). The CDR3 loop spans 15 amino acids. Germline assignment: CDR1 DFQATT and CDR2 SNEGSKA (reference sequence). DNA for the CDR3: TGCAGTGCTAGAGTTATAGACAGGCTGAACACTGAAGCTTGCTTT. Translation gives CSARVIDRLNTEACF.

V and J are TRBV3-1 and TRBJ1-3, with 10 bases aligning to TRBD1. Germline trimming cut 4 bases from V and 4 bases from J; bases unmatched to any gene: 13. The CDR3 length is 18 residues. CDR1 LGHDT and CDR2 YNNKEL come from the germline V gene (reference sequence). In nucleotides, the CDR3 is TGTGCCAGCAGCCTTTCGGGACAGGGGACTCTGCGCGGAAACACCATATATTTT. The encoded protein is CASSLSGQGTLRGNTIYF.